This TCR beta chain emerged from a study of T cells expressing NK-cell markers. Study-wide context: Sorted T-cell subsets CD3+CD56+NKG2C+, CD3+CD56+NKG2C- and CD3+CD56-NKG2C+ were TCR beta-sequenced. Findings and caveats of the study: Whether expanded NKG2C+ T cell clones were HCMV-specific remained unclear. The dominant NKG2C+ clonotypes represented roughly 1.0-7.5% of CD8+ T cells in more than five donors.

Researchers built TCR beta cDNA using 5'RACE template switching with UMIs. TCRdb reprocessed the 5' RACE reads, keeping one entry per CDR3 protein, no DNA. Its clone listing holds 400,000 to 550,000 distinct CDR3 sequences. A note on this clonotype: The target antigen is unknown.

The germline V gene has CDR1 SGDLS and CDR2 YYNGEE. This CDR3 has 14 residues. The chain joins TRBV9 to TRBJ1-2; TCRdb returns TRBD1, unconfirmable since there is no DNA. Sample: blood T cells: a sorted CD56 or NKG2C T cell subset, CD4+ or CD8+ T cells, or bulk PBMC T cells (not recorded which). The clonotype originates from a woman between 18 and 70 years old in good health. CDR3 in amino acids: CASSASGTTYGYTF.